The 13 T cell receptor beta chains presented below share a single source sample, sequenced in a study of control samples from healthy donors and cancer patients. Clones were sequenced by immunoSEQ multiplex PCR, and TCRdb holds only the in-frame ones, with some missing. Seen here are 100,000 to 150,000 clones, around 93% observed once, and the top ten hold approximately 8.6%. The sequenced sample was blood. The source of these receptors is a man aged 18 to 29 in good health.

This chain joins TRBV4-2 and TRBJ1-4; D call uncertain. Trimming left V 0 bases short and J 8 bases short, with 7 bases between. Germline-derived CDR1 and CDR2 are LGHNA and YNFKEQ. The CDR3 is made up of 13 amino acids. The CDR3: CASSQEGREKLFF. CDR3 in DNA: TGTGCCAGCAGCCAAGAAGGCAGGGAAAAACTGTTTTTT.

The chain carries TRBV13 and TRBJ2-5; the D call may be TRBD1 or TRBD2 (5 bases each). Deletions cut 5 bases from V and 5 bases from J, with 18 bases between. The CDR3 consists of 15 residues. Germline V gene lookup returns CDR1 PRHDT and CDR2 FYEKMQ (reference sequence). In nucleotides, the CDR3 is TGTGCCAGCAGCCCCCCCCCTTACGGGGCCGAGACCCAGTACTTC. Translating it yields CASSPPPYGAETQYF.

The chain joins TRBV15 to TRBJ1-4; D is uncertain. V was shortened by 6 bases and J by 7 bases, with 21 bases between the two germline ends. The CDR3 contains 16 residues. CDR1 is LNHNV and CDR2 is YYDKDF in the germline V gene (reference sequence). The CDR3 nucleotides are TGTGCCACCAGGAAGTCTAGCCTCCTGGGCGGTGAAAAACTGTTTTTT. It codes for CATRKSSLLGGEKLFF.

V usage is TRBV10-3 and J usage is TRBJ1-6; 9 nucleotides line up with TRBD1. Germline CDR1 and CDR2: ENHRY and SYGVKD. V dropped 6 bases and J dropped 7; count of bases not matched to a gene: 4. The CDR3 is made up of 14 amino acids. The CDR3 sequence is CAISAGQGNSPLHF. The CDR3, as DNA: TGTGCCATCAGCGCGGGACAGGGAAATTCACCCCTCCACTTT.

The rearrangement uses TRBV7-9 and TRBJ1-1; D is undetermined. The CDR3 has 17 residues. CDR1 is SEHNR, CDR2 FQNEAQ, per germline (reference sequence). V was cut by 5 bases and J by 1 base, with 20 bases left in between. The CDR3 here is CASSRRGTPLGNTEAFF. In DNA form, the CDR3 reads TGTGCCAGCAGCCGACGCGGAACCCCATTGGGGAACACTGAAGCTTTCTTT.

This clone was recorded once. This CDR3 is missing its conserved last phenylalanine or tryptophan, likely due to a read error. The chain carries TRBV30 and TRBJ1-2; 7 nucleotides align to TRBD1. The V gene end was trimmed by 1 base and the J gene end by 6 bases; junction bases not matched to a gene: 5. Germline CDR1 is GTSNPN and CDR2 is SVGIG (reference sequence). The CDR3 totals 13 residues. The CDR3 loop reads CAWSEQQGDGYTL. CDR3 DNA: TGTGCCTGGAGTGAACAGCAGGGGGATGGCTACACCCTC.

This sequence joins TRBV12-3 or TRBV12-4 and TRBJ1-6; D remains unclear. The V end was cut by 5 bases, the J end by 6 bases, with 8 bases between. CDR3 length: 13 residues. CDR3 region: CASSQNINSPLHF. The CDR3 DNA sequence: TGTGCCAGCAGTCAAAATATTAATTCACCCCTCCACTTT.

This clone was counted between two and nine times. The V gene is TRBV4-1, the J gene TRBJ1-1; D remains unclear. This CDR3 is built from 13 residues. V shed 1 base and J shed 8 bases, with 11 bases lying between them. CDR1 is MGHRA, CDR2 YSYEKL, per germline. DNA of the CDR3: TGCGCCAGCAGCCAAGGGGAGGGTAAGGAAGCTTTCTTT. Amino acid sequence: CASSQGEGKEAFF.

V and J are TRBV30 and TRBJ2-6; TRBD2 matches at 8 bases. CDR1 is GTSNPN and CDR2 is SVGIG in the germline V gene (reference sequence). This CDR3 contains 15 residues. Losses at the gene ends were 8 bases for V and 4 bases for J; bases not matched to a gene: 10. The CDR3 bases are TGTGCCGCCCGGGGGGGGTTCGGAGGGGCCAACGTCCTGACTTTC. Translating gives CAARGGFGGANVLTF.

The count of this clone is one. This chain connects TRBV5-1 to TRBJ1-1, with D tentatively TRBD1 (5 bases). V was cut by 2 bases and J by 2 bases, with 10 bases left in between. Germline-derived CDR1 and CDR2 are SGHRS and YFSETQ. The CDR3 runs 14 residues. The CDR3 nucleotides read TGCGCCAGCAGCTTAGGGGTAATAAACACTGAAGCTTTCTTT. It specifies CASSLGVINTEAFF.

The chain carries TRBV2 and TRBJ1-3, with TRBD1 as a possible D gene (5 bases). CDR1 and CDR2 (germline): SNHLY, FYNNEI. Trimming stripped 3 bases from V and 3 bases from J, with 12 bases between. The CDR3 is 15 residues long. The CDR3 is CASSDDAGNGNTIYF. As DNA, the CDR3 is TGTGCCAGCAGTGACGATGCAGGGAATGGAAACACCATATATTTT.

The genes are TRBV5-1 and TRBJ1-6; the match to TRBD1 covers 10 bases. Trimming removed 0 bases from V and 7 bases from J; junction bases left unmatched: 1. Germline CDR1 is SGHRS and CDR2 is YFSETQ. The length of the CDR3 is 15 residues. The CDR3 DNA follows: TGCGCCAGCAGCTTGGAGACAGGGGGCAATTCACCCCTCCACTTT. Encoded protein: CASSLETGGNSPLHF.

The table lists this clone with a count of one. This rearrangement joins TRBV18 to TRBJ1-3, with a possible D match to TRBD1 (5 bases). Germline loops: CDR1 KGHSH, CDR2 LQKENI. Trimming stripped 1 base from V and 6 bases from J, with 13 bases between. The CDR3 consists of 15 residues. The CDR3 DNA reads TGTGCCAGCTCACCACGTACAGGCCGAATAAACACCATATATTTT. Residues: CASSPRTGRINTIYF. The full variable domain, with the rest looked up from reference TRBV18 and TRBJ1-3, is NAGVMQNPRHLVRRRGQEARLRCSPMKGHSHVYWYRQLPEEGLKFMVYLQKENIIDESGMPKERFSAEFPKEGPSILRIQQVVRGDSAAYFCASSPRTGRINTIYFGEGSWLTVV.